This T cell receptor (beta chain) originates from a study of sequential checkpoint blockade in melanoma (dated by TCRdb to about 2019). Study-wide context: Patients were randomized 1:1 to first-line nivolumab followed by ipilimumab (arm A) or ipilimumab followed by nivolumab (arm B). Maintenance nivolumab came after each of the two trial sequences. Broad study findings and their caveats: Larger, independent patient cohorts are needed to validate the response-prediction model that combines TCR metrics and mutation burden.

The sample's treatment or condition, from its label and the paper: randomized to nivolumab then ipilimumab (arm A) or the reverse (arm B). None of the patients in the trial had previously been given DNA-damaging chemotherapy. On a FACS Aria II flow cytometer, live CD3+CD8+ cells that were negative for CD19 and CD56 were sorted from thawed PBMCs. The samples were obtained from melanoma patients enrolled in CheckMate 064, an open-label, randomized phase II trial testing sequential checkpoint blockade. Peripheral blood mononuclear cells were collected by leukapheresis, purified using Ficoll-Paque, and frozen in human serum containing approximately 9.4% DMSO. Right after sorting, the blood CD3+CD8+ cells were verified to be >95% pure, and DNA extraction followed. CDR1 SEHNR and CDR2 FQNEAQ were looked up in the germline V gene (reference sequence). Clipping removes 3 bases from V and 5 bases from J, with 13 as the unmatched junction base count. Its CDR3 holds 16 amino acids, cysteine through phenylalanine. Of the read, only the CDR3 DNA is kept; its 48 bases are in frame from base 1.

The immunoSEQ Assay was used to immunosequence TCRbeta CDR3 regions from genomic DNA. Before high-throughput sequencing, the genomic DNA was amplified using bias-controlled multiplex PCR. Concerning the study's data processing: To quantify the absolute abundance of each unique TCRbeta CDR3 region, the sequences were collapsed and filtered. Clonality, defined as 1 minus Pielou's evenness, was calculated using only productive rearrangements. A previously published method was used to identify clones whose frequencies were significantly greater in on-treatment samples than in baseline samples. Sourced from immuneACCESS, this table was stored by TCRdb with only in-frame sequences that have V and J called. A share of the clones is absent; for the studies checked, an unresolved V gene accounts for under half, and the remainder has no known explanation. V, J and clone size derive from that table, while D and trimming were established from the DNA sequence. This sample lists approximately 11,000 clones; less than 80% were detected once. Roughly 12% of the sample belongs to the ten largest clones.

Details on this clone: No cognate antigen has been identified for it. The sample holds no much larger clone one base away, and base qualities are not on file.

Sequencing used CD8+ T cells sorted from blood (inferred from file names), obtained from a patient given nivolumab and ipilimumab in sequence. The clonotype comes from a human donor with melanoma. The chain uses TRBV7-9 and TRBJ2-7, and 7 bases in between align with TRBD2. The CDR3 protein sequence reads: CASSLLADDSVDEQYF. The nucleotides read TGTGCCAGCAGCTTGCTAGCGGACGATTCAGTCGACGAGCAGTACTTC.